This T cell receptor (beta chain) was observed in a study of STAT3 mutations in large granular lymphocyte leukemia. Notes on the study in general: Samples missed the first appearance of the clone. Persisting codominant clonotypes may have hidden a small pathogenic clone. At least one immunodominant TCR beta clonotype appeared in every T-cell large granular lymphocyte leukemia patient.

V dropped 2 bases and J dropped 6 bases, with 15 bases sitting between them. The CDR3 extends over 14 amino acids. CDR1 is SGHDT, CDR2 YYEEEE, per germline. The assay was immunoSEQ multiplex PCR, and TCRdb's table has in-frame clones only and misses some. The sample contains about 5,700 clones, over 70% of which appear only once. This clone has more than one count but fewer than ten. Its matching antigen is unknown. This clonotype was obtained from a man in his forties with T-cell large granular lymphocyte leukemia. Some clones in this sample may be carry-over from other donors' samples. Sequenced sample: peripheral blood mononuclear cells. The chain links TRBV5-6 to TRBJ2-7, with a tentative D call TRBD1 (6 bases). Written as DNA, the CDR3 is TGTGCCAGCAGCTTACCCCTGACAGGTAGCGAGCAGTACTTC. This gives the protein CASSLPLTGSEQYF.